Below, 27 T cell receptor beta chains from the same sample are listed, as sequenced in a study of human T cells and chemical hapten exposure. Time point reported: pre-sensitization, week 0. Noted treatment: therapeutic diphenylcyclopropenone sensitization with weekly scalp DPC. One entry per CDR3 protein results from TCRdb running MiXCR on the RACE reads. The table includes 99,000 or so distinct CDR3 sequences, 10% to 13% detected once. The sample here was whole blood, taken in connection with sensitization to the hapten diphenylcyclopropenone (DPC). The receptors come from an older woman with alopecia areata. Some clones in this sample may be carry-over from other donors' samples.

This clonotype was detected only a few times. The chain joins TRBV20-1 to TRBJ1-5; TRBD1 is a possible D gene (6 bases). From germline, CDR1 is DFQATT and CDR2 SNEGSKA (reference sequence). This CDR3 has 15 residues. V gave up 2 bases and J gave up 6 bases, with 17 bases separating them. CDR3 nucleotides: TGCAGTGCTAGATTAACAGGGAGTCAAGCTCAGCCCCAGCATTTT. This gives the protein CSARLTGSQAQPQHF.

This chain joins TRBV4-1 and TRBJ2-2; 7 bases match TRBD1. The V gene end was trimmed by 4 bases and the J gene end by 6 bases; junction bases not matched to a gene: 2. CDR3 size: 13 residues. CDR1 and CDR2 (germline): MGHRA, YSYEKL. The CDR3, as DNA: TGCGCCAGCAGCCTCCAGGGGGCCGGGGAGCTGTTTTTT. Translating gives CASSLQGAGELFF.

The genes are TRBV7-2 and TRBJ2-1; no firm D call. The CDR3 extends over 11 amino acids. Between the trimmed V and J ends, which lost 2 bases and 9 bases, there was a span of 5 bases. The V gene's germline CDR1 is SGHTA and CDR2 FQGNSA. CDR3 protein: CASSLFGEQFF. The CDR3 nucleotides read TGTGCCAGCAGCTTATTTGGTGAGCAGTTCTTC.

This clonotype showed up just once. The gene calls are TRBV18 and TRBJ2-7, with 10 bases aligning to TRBD1. CDR1 and CDR2 (germline): KGHSH, LQKENI. The ends lost 2 bases at V and 7 bases at J; junction bases unmatched: 8. This CDR3 comprises 15 residues. CDR3 sequence (DNA): TGTGCCAGCTCACCAGGACAGGGGGTCTTAGGGGAGCAGTACTTC. This gives the protein CASSPGQGVLGEQYF.

In its sample, this clonotype was seen a few times. The CDR3 here is CASSDWGAGGYEQYF. CDR3 coding DNA: TGCGCCAGCAGTGACTGGGGGGCCGGGGGCTACGAGCAGTACTTC. This sequence joins TRBV10-1 and TRBJ2-7; the D gene could be TRBD1 or TRBD2 (6 bases each). Germline V lookup: CDR1 WNHNN, CDR2 SYGVQD (reference sequence). V was clipped by 3 bases and J by 3 bases, with 15 bases between them. The CDR3 totals 15 residues.

Many counts were recorded for this clonotype. The chain has TRBV19 and TRBJ1-2; a possible D gene is TRBD1 (5 bases). Germline lookup yields CDR1 LNHDA and CDR2 SQIVND (reference sequence). V lost 3 bases and J 5 bases, leaving 16 bases between the germline ends. The CDR3 has 15 amino acids. The CDR3 sequence: CASSMSRDRRYGYTF. CDR3 in DNA: TGTGCCAGTAGTATGTCCCGGGACCGTCGGTATGGCTACACCTTC.

Of note for this clonotype: Sequence at one end of the junction differs from germline and may be a read error. The chain uses TRBV7-7 and TRBJ1-4, with no clear D. Looked up from germline, CDR1 is SSHAT and CDR2 is FNYEAQ (reference sequence). The CDR3 covers 15 residues. CDR3 region: CASSRTPATNEKLFF. The DNA for the CDR3 is TGTGCTAGCAGCCGTACGCCAGCAACTAATGAAAAACTGTTTTTT.

Only a few counts were recorded for this clonotype. This chain links TRBV6-6 with TRBJ2-5; TRBD2 aligns across 12 bases. With 10 bases clipped from V and 2 bases from J, the junction kept 5 bases outside the gene matches. The CDR3 contains 14 residues. CDR1 and CDR2 (germline): MNHNY, SVGAGI (reference sequence). The CDR3 bases are TGTGCCACCGGGACTAGCGGGTTACAAGAGACCCAGTACTTC. This translates into CATGTSGLQETQYF.

In this sample, this clonotype turned up many times. This chain joins TRBV11-2 and TRBJ2-7; 12 nucleotides match TRBD2. The germline CDR1 and CDR2 sequences are SGHAT and FQNNGV. The CDR3 has 18 amino acids. The J segment lost 7 bases and the V segment lost 2 bases, leaving 15 bases of the junction unmatched. The CDR3 sequence: CASSLTRPRLAGVWEQYF. In DNA form, the CDR3 reads TGTGCCAGCAGCTTAACCCGCCCCCGACTAGCGGGGGTGTGGGAGCAGTACTTC.

This clonotype was detected ten times or more. The rearrangement uses TRBV27 and TRBJ1-4, with TRBD1 matching over 8 bases. The CDR3 sequence is 14 residues long. After removal of 2 bases from V and 8 bases from J, the junction contained 4 bases not matched to a gene. The germline V gene encodes CDR1 MNHEY and CDR2 SMNVEV (reference sequence). CDR3 sequence: CASSLQGAGEKLFF. CDR3 nucleotide sequence: TGTGCCAGCAGTTTACAGGGGGCAGGGGAAAAACTGTTTTTT.

Many counts were recorded for this clonotype. V is TRBV13 and J is TRBJ2-1, with TRBD1 identical over 8 bases. This CDR3 contains 15 residues. With V trimmed by 5 bases and J by 5 bases, 8 bases remained unmatched. Germline V gene data show CDR1 as PRHDT and CDR2 as FYEKMQ (reference sequence). The CDR3 DNA is TGTGCCAGCAGCCCCCCCGGGACAGGTGACAATGAGCAGTTCTTC. Its translation is CASSPPGTGDNEQFF.

This clonotype has a handful of counts. The chain joins TRBV14 to TRBJ1-2; 8 nucleotides match TRBD1. The CDR3 consists of 14 residues. With V trimmed by 4 bases and J by 4 bases, 5 bases remained unmatched. Germline lookup yields CDR1 SGHDN and CDR2 FVKESK. The CDR3 coding sequence is TGTGCCAGCAGCCCATTCCAGGGGGCCTATGGCTACACCTTC. It specifies CASSPFQGAYGYTF.

The chain recombines TRBV20-1 with TRBJ2-3; D is perhaps TRBD2 (5 bases). CDR3 length: 15 residues. CDR1 and CDR2 from the germline V gene are DFQATT and SNEGSKA (reference sequence). V lost 2 bases to trimming and J lost 2 bases, with 14 bases between them. Written as DNA, the CDR3 is TGCAGTGCTAGAATGGAGCCTAGCCTCACAGATACGCAGTATTTT. It is translated as CSARMEPSLTDTQYF.

About this clonotype itself: This sequence may be a read error, since a much larger clone differs from it by one base. The chain couples TRBV3-1 to TRBJ2-3; D is perhaps TRBD1 or TRBD2 (5 bases each). The CDR3 length is 15 residues. Germline V CDR1 and CDR2: LGHDT, YNNKEL (reference sequence). The DNA of the CDR3 is TGTGCCAGCAGCCACGACGTCGGGGCCACAGATACGCGGTATTTT. Amino acids: CASSHDVGATDTRYF.

This clonotype appeared a few times. The chain carries TRBV9 and TRBJ1-3; no reliable D call. The CDR3 totals 13 residues. Between the trimmed V and J ends, which lost 2 bases and 3 bases, there was a span of 6 bases. The germline gives CDR1 SGDLS, CDR2 YYNGEE. The CDR3 DNA sequence: TGTGCCAGCAGCGTTCAATTTGGAAACACCATATATTTT. As protein: CASSVQFGNTIYF. Full variable domain (outside the CDR3, taken from reference TRBV9 and TRBJ1-3): DSGVTQTPKHLITATGQRVTLRCSPRSGDLSVYWYQQSLDQGLQFLIQYYNGEERAKGNILERFSAQQFPDLHSELNLSSLELGDSALYFCASSVQFGNTIYFGEGSWLTVV.

This chain uses TRBV2 with TRBJ2-5, with D unclear. Trimming stripped 8 bases from V and 5 bases from J, with 3 bases between. Germline V gives CDR1 SNHLY, CDR2 FYNNEI. The CDR3 sequence is 9 residues long. CDR3 region: CASGETQYF. DNA of the CDR3: TGTGCCAGCGGGGAGACCCAGTACTTC.

This clonotype was observed at least ten times. The rearrangement uses TRBV19 and TRBJ2-5, with TRBD2 identical over 8 bases. The CDR3 extends over 14 amino acids. Germline V gene sequence: CDR1 LNHDA, CDR2 SQIVND (reference sequence). J lost 4 bases, V lost 5 bases, and 6 bases had no gene match. Here the CDR3 DNA reads TGTGCCAGTAGTCTTCGGGGGGGGCTAGAGACCCAGTACTTC. Translating gives CASSLRGGLETQYF. Supplemented by reference TRBV19 and TRBJ2-5, the full variable domain reads DGGITQSPKYLFRKEGQNVTLSCEQNLNHDAMYWYRQDPGQGLRLIYYSQIVNDFQKGDIAEGYSVSREKKESFPLTVTSAQKNPTAFYLCASSLRGGLETQYFGPGTRLLVL.

This clonotype has ten or more counts. J is TRBJ1-1 and V is TRBV5-1; D is unresolved. The CDR3 runs to 14 residues. From germline, CDR1 is SGHRS and CDR2 YFSETQ. V shed 1 base and J shed 1 base, with 8 bases lying between them. CDR3 nucleotides: TGCGCCAGCAGCTTGCTATTCCGGAACACTGAAGCTTTCTTT. It translates to CASSLLFRNTEAFF. Variable domain in full (rest from reference TRBV5-1 and TRBJ1-1): KAGVTQTPRYLIKTRGQQVTLSCSPISGHRSVSWYQQTPGQGLQFLFEYFSETQRNKGNFPGRFSGRQFSNSRSEMNVSTLELGDSALYLCASSLLFRNTEAFFGQGTRLTVV.

V usage is TRBV10-3 and J usage is TRBJ1-1; TRBD1 might be the D (5 bases). The length of the CDR3 is 13 residues. Germline V CDR1 and CDR2: ENHRY, SYGVKD. Trimming removed 3 bases from V and 6 bases from J, with 11 bases in between. CDR3 coding DNA: TGTGCCATCAGTGATTCTAAAGGGGCTGAAGCTTTCTTT. Residues: CAISDSKGAEAFF.

The chain recombines TRBV5-1 with TRBJ2-3; a weak D match, TRBD1 (6 bases). The CDR3 consists of 18 residues. Trimming took off 4 bases at V and 6 bases at J, with 27 bases between the two ends. Germline V CDR1 and CDR2: SGHRS, YFSETQ. This CDR3 is CASSVNLAWDTPRDTQYF. The CDR3 DNA sequence: TGCGCCAGCAGCGTCAACTTGGCATGGGACACCCCCCGCGATACGCAGTATTTT.

This clonotype was found a few times. The chain uses TRBV5-1 and TRBJ2-7; no clear D gene. Trimming removed 0 bases from V and 2 bases from J, with 3 bases in between. CDR1 SGHRS and CDR2 YFSETQ come from the germline V gene. This CDR3 region has 12 residues. CDR3 sequence (DNA): TGCGCCAGCAGCTTGGTTCCCTACGAGCAGTACTTC. Its translation: CASSLVPYEQYF.

Here the CDR3 reads CASSLGANLWGGYTF. The CDR3 nucleotides are TGTGCCAGTAGCCTCGGGGCCAACCTATGGGGTGGCTACACCTTC. The chain recombines TRBV19 with TRBJ1-2, with a possible D match to TRBD1 (5 bases). V was clipped by 6 bases and J by 7 bases, with 21 bases between them. The CDR3 is made up of 15 amino acids. The germline V gene encodes CDR1 LNHDA and CDR2 SQIVND (reference sequence).

In this sample, this clonotype turned up many times. The J gene is TRBJ1-5, the V gene TRBV20-1; maybe TRBD1 (5 bases). CDR1 is DFQATT and CDR2 is SNEGSKA in the germline V gene (reference sequence). The CDR3 is 13 residues long. Trimming left V 1 base short and J 6 bases short, with 10 bases between. CDR3 sequence reads: CSARVPGGQPQHF. In DNA form, the CDR3 reads TGCAGTGCTAGAGTACCCGGGGGTCAGCCCCAGCATTTT.

This chain links TRBV21-1 with TRBJ1-2; no DNA check was done on the table's D call, TRBD1. TRBV21-1 is a pseudogene. CDR3 length: 15 amino acids. In nucleotides, the CDR3 is TGTGCCAGCAGCAAGTTAGTCAGGGGTGGTGATGGCTACACCTTC. As protein: CASSKLVRGGDGYTF.

This clonotype was seen at least ten times. The chain employs TRBV27 and TRBJ2-7, with TRBD2 as a possible D gene (7 bases). Germline V gene sequence: CDR1 MNHEY, CDR2 SMNVEV (reference sequence). The CDR3 has 15 residues. V was shortened by 5 bases and J by 4 bases, with 18 bases between the two germline ends. The CDR3 protein is CASSPRGALLYEQYF. As DNA, the CDR3 is TGTGCCAGCAGTCCCCGGGGGGCCCTCCTGTACGAGCAGTACTTC.

This clonotype was counted ten times or more. V and J are TRBV7-2 and TRBJ1-1, with TRBD1 matching over 10 bases. This CDR3 has 14 amino acids. Germline CDR1 is SGHTA and CDR2 is FQGNSA. J gave up 4 bases and V 4 bases, and 3 bases lay outside the gene matches. This CDR3 reads CASSSRDRGTEAFF. CDR3 sequence (DNA): TGTGCCAGCAGCTCCCGGGACAGGGGCACTGAAGCTTTCTTT.

This clonotype was found many times. The chain uses TRBV19 and TRBJ2-2, with no clear D. The germline CDR1 and CDR2 sequences are LNHDA and SQIVND (reference sequence). The CDR3 is 12 amino acids. The V and J ends lost 6 bases and 6 bases respectively, with 8 bases between them. The CDR3 bases are TGTGCCAGTAGGGATTTTTCCGGGGAGCTGTTTTTT. It translates to CASRDFSGELFF.